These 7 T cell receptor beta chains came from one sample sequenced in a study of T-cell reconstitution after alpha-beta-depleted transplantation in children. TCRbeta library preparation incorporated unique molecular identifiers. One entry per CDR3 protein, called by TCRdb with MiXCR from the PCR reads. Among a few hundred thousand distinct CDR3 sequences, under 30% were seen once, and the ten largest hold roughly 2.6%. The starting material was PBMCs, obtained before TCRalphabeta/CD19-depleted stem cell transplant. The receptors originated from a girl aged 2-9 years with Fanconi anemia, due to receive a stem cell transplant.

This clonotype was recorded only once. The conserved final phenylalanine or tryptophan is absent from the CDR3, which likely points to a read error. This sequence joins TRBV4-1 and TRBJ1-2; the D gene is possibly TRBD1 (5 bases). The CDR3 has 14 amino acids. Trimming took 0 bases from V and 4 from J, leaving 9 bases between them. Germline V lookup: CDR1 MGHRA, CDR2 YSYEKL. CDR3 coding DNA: TGCGCCAGCAGCCAAGACGGGGCCCTCTATGGCTACACCTCC. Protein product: CASSQDGALYGYTS.

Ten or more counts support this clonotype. DNA of the CDR3: TGCAGCGTTGACGTGGCAGCTGATGAGCAGTTCTTC. Its translation: CSVDVAADEQFF. The chain links TRBV29-1 to TRBJ2-1; D is unresolved. Trimming removed 3 bases from V and 8 bases from J, with 11 bases in between. Germline values: CDR1 SQVTM, CDR2 ANQGSEA. There are 12 residues in the CDR3.

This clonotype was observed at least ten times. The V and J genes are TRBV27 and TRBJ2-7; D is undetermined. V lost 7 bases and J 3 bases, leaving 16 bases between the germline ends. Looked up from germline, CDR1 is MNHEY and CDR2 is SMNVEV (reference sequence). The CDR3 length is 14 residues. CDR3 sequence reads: CASTWDFPLYEQYF. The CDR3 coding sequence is TGTGCCAGCACTTGGGATTTCCCACTCTACGAGCAGTACTTC.

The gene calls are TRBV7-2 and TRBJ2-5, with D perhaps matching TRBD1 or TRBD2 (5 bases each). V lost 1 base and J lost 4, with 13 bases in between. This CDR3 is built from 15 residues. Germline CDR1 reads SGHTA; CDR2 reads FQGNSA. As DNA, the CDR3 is TGTGCCAGCAGCTTAGATTTGGGACCGAGAGAGACCCAGTACTTC. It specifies CASSLDLGPRETQYF.

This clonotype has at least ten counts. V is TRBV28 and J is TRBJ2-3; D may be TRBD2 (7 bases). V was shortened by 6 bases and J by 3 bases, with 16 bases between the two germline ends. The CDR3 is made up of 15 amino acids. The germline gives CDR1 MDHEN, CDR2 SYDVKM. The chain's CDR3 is CASRRRGGFTDTQYF. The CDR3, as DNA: TGTGCCAGCAGACGCAGGGGAGGGTTTACAGATACGCAGTATTTT.

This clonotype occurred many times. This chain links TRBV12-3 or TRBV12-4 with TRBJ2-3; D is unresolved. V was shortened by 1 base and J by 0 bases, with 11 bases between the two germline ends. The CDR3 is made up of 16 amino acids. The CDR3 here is CASSLGGVPSTDTQYF. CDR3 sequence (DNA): TGTGCCAGCAGTTTAGGTGGGGTCCCTAGCACAGATACGCAGTATTTT.

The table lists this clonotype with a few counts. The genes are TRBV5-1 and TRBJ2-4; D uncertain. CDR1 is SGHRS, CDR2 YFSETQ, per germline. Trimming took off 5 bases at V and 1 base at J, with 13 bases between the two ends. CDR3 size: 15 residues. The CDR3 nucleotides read TGCGCCAGCAGTTCGCAGGCTGGGGCCAAAAACATTCAGTACTTC. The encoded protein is CASSSQAGAKNIQYF.